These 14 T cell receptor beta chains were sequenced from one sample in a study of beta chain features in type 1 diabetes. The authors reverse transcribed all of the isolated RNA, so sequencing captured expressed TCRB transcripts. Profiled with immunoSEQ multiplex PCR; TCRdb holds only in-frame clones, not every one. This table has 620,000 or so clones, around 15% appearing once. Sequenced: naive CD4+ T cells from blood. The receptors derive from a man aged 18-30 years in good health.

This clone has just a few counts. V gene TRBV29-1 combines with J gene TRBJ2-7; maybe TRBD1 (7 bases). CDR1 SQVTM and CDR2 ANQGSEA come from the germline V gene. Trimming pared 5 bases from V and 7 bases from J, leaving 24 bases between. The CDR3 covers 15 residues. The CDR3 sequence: CSVLGTAGPSREQYF. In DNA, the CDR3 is TGCAGCGTTCTCGGGACAGCGGGCCCCTCTAGGGAGCAGTACTTC.

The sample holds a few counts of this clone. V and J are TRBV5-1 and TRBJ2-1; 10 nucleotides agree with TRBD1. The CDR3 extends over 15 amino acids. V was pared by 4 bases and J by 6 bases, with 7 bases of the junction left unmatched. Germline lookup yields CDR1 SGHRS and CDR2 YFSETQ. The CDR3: CASSPGTGEGNEQFF. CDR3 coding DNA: TGCGCCAGCAGCCCCGGGACAGGGGAGGGCAATGAGCAGTTCTTC.

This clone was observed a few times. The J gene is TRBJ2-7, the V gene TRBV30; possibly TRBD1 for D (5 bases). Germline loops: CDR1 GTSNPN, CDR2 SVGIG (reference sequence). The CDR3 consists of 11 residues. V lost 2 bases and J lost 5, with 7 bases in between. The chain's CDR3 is CAWSTGHEQYF. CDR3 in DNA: TGTGCCTGGAGTACAGGTCACGAGCAGTACTTC.

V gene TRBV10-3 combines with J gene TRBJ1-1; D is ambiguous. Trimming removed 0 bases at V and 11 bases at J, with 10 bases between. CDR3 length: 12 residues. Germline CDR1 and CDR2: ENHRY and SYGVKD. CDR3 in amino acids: CAISESLVSAFF. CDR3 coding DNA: TGTGCCATCAGTGAGTCTCTGGTATCGGCTTTCTTT.

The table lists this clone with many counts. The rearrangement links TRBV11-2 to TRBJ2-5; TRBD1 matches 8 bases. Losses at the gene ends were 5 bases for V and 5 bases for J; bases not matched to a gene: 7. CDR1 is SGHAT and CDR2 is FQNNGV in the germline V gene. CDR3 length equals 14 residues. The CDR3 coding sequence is TGTGCCAGCAGCCGACAGGGGTATGGGGAGACCCAGTACTTC. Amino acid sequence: CASSRQGYGETQYF.

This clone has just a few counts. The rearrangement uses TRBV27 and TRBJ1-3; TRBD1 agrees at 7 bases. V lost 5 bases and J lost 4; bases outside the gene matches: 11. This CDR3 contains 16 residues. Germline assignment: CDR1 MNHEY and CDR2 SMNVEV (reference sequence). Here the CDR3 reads CASSLTGSASGNTIYF. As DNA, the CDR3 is TGTGCCAGCAGTCTGACAGGGTCCGCATCCGGAAACACCATATATTTT.

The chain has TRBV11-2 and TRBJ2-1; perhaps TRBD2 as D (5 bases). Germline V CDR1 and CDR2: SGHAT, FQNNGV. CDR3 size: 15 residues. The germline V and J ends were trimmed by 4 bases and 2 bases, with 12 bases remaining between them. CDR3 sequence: CASSSYRGPYNEQFF. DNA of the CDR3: TGTGCCAGCAGCTCCTACCGAGGGCCCTACAATGAGCAGTTCTTC.

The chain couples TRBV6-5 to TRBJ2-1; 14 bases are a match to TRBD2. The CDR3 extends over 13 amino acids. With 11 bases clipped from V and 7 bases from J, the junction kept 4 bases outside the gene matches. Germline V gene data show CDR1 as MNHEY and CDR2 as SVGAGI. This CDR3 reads CAARTSGRNEQFF. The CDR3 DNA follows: TGTGCCGCCCGGACTAGCGGGAGGAATGAGCAGTTCTTC.

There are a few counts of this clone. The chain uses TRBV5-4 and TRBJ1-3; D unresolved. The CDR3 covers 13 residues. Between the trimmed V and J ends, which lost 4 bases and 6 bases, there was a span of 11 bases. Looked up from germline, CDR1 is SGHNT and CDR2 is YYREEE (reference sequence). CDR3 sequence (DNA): TGTGCCAGCAGCCGGACCTTGGAAAACACCATATATTTT. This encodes CASSRTLENTIYF.

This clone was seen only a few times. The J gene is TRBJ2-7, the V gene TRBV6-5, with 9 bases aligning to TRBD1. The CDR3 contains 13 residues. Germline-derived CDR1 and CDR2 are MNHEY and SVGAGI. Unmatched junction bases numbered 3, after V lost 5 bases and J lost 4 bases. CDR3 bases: TGTGCCAGCAGTAGGGACAGGGCATACGAGCAGTACTTC. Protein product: CASSRDRAYEQYF.

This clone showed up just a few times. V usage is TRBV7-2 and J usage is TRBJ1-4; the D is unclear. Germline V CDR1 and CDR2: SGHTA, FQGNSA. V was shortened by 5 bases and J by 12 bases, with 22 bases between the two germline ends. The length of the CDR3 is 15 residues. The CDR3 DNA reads TGTGCCAGCAGCCCTAGTCGGGTCTCTAATGGGGAACTGTTTTTT. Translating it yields CASSPSRVSNGELFF.

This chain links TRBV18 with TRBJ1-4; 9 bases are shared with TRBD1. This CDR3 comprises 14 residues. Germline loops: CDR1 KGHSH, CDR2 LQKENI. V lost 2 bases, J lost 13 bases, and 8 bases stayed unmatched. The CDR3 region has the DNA TGTGCCAGCTCACCAGACAGGGGGACGGCTATACTGTTTTTT. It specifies CASSPDRGTAILFF.

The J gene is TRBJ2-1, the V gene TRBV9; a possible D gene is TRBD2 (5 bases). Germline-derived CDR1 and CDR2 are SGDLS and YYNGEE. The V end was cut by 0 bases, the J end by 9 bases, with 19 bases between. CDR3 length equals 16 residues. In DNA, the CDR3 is TGTGCCAGCAGCGTAGAATCTAGCCTGGGATTCGCTGAGCAGTTCTTC. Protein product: CASSVESSLGFAEQFF.

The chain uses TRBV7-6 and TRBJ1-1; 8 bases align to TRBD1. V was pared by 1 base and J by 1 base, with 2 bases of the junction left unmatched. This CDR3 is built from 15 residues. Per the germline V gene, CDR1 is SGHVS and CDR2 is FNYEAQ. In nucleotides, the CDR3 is TGTGCCAGCAGCTTAGTGCAGGGGGCGAACACTGAAGCTTTCTTT. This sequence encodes CASSLVQGANTEAFF.